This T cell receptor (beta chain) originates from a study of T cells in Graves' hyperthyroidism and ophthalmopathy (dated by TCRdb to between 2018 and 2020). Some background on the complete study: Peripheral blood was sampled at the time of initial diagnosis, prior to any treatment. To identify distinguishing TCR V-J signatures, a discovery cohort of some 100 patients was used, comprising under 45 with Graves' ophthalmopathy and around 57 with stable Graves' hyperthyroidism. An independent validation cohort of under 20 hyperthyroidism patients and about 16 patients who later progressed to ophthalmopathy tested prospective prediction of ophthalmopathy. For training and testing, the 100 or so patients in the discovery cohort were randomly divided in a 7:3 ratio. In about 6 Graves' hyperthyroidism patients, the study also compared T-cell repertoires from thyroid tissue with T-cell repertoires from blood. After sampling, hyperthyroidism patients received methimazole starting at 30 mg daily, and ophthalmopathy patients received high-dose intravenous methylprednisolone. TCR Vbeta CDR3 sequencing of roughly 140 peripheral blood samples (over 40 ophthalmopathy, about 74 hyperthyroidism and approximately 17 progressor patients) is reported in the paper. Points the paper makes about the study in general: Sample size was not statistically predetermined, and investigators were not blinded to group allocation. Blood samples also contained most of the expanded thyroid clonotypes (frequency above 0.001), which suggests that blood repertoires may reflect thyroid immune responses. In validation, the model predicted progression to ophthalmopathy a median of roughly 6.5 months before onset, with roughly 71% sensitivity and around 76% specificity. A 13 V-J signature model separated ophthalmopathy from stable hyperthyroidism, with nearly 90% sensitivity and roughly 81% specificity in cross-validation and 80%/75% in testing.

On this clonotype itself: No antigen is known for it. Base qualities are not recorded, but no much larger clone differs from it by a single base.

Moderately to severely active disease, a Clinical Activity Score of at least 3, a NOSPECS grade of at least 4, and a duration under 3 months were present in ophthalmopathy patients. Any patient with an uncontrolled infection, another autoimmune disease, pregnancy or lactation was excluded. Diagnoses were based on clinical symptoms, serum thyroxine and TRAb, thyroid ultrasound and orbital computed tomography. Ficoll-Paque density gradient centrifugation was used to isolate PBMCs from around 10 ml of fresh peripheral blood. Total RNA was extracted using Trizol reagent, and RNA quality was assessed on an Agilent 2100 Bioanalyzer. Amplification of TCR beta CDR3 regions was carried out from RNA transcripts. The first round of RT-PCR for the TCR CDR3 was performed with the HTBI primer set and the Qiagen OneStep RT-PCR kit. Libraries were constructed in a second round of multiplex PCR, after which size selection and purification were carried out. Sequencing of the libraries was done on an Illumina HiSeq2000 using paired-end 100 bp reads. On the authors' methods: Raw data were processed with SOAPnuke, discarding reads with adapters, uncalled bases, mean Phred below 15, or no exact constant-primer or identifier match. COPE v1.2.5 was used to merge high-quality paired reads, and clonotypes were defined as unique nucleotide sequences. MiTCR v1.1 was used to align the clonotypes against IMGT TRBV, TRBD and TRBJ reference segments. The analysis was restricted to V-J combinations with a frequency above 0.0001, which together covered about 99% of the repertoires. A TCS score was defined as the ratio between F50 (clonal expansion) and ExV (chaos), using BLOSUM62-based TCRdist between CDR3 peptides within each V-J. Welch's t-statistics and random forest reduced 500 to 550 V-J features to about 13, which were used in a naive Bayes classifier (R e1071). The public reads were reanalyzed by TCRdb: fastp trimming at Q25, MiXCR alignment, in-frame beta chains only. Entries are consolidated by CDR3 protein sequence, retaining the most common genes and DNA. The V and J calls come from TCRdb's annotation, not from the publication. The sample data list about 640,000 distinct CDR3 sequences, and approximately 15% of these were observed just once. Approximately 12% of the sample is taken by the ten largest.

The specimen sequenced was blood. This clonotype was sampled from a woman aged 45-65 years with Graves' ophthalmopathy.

At the DNA level, the sequence is TGTGCCAGCAGTTTTACAGCGACGTATGGCTACACCTTC. Translated, this gives CASSFTATYGYTF. This receptor chain uses TRBV6-1 and TRBJ1-2; the D gene is not confidently resolved. A distance of 12 bases separates the germline ends of V and J, which lose 5 bases and 5 bases respectively. From the cysteine up to the phenylalanine, the CDR3 has a length of 13 residues. The sequence is cut down to CDR3 DNA, 39 bases in frame from base 1. The germline V gene specifies MNHNS as CDR1 and SASEGT as CDR2.